This T cell receptor beta chain was observed in a study of shared clonotypes between healthy human individuals. In the original workflow: Filtering differed since immunoSEQ provided only junctions, with no quality scores. Here immunoSEQ multiplex PCR was the method, and the copy in TCRdb shows in-frame clones only, minus some. V and J calls and clone size come straight from that table; D and trimming were deduced from the DNA. The sample shows fewer than 3 million clones, 85% to 95% of them seen only once. The CDR3 loop spans 17 amino acids. Germline V gene sequence: CDR1 SGHAT, CDR2 FQNNGV. Losses at the gene ends were 0 bases for V and 3 bases for J; bases not matched to a gene: 6. This clone was recorded only once.

This clonotype originated in a man younger than 35 in good health. Some clones in this sample may be carry-over from other donors' samples. Sequencing input: naive CD4+ T cells from PBMCs. Stated subset: CD45RA+ positively selected. This chain connects TRBV11-2 to TRBJ2-4; 9 positions match TRBD2. The DNA of the CDR3 is TGTGCCAGCAGCTTAGATCTGGCGGGAGGGAACAAAAACATTCAGTACTTC. Protein product: CASSLDLAGGNKNIQYF.